The present T cell receptor beta chain was sequenced within a study of T cells in Graves' hyperthyroidism and ophthalmopathy. Study-level information: Peripheral blood was taken when the disease was first diagnosed, before any treatment began.

Overall study results and limits: Progression to ophthalmopathy was predicted a median of approximately 6.4 months early.

Blood was obtained at the first hyperthyroidism diagnosis, which preceded any ophthalmopathy symptoms. TCR beta CDR3 region amplification was performed from RNA transcripts. A first-round RT-PCR of the TCR CDR3 used the HTBI primer set. TCRdb itself ran the multiplex PCR reads through MiXCR, one entry per CDR3 protein. The sample includes under 400,000 distinct CDR3 sequences, 15% to 17% of them seen just once. This CDR3 has 14 residues. Losses at the gene ends were 1 base for V and 5 bases for J; bases not matched to a gene: 4. Per the germline V gene, CDR1 is LNHNV and CDR2 is YYDKDF (reference sequence). This clonotype was detected ten times or more. No antigen is known for it.

The sample taken for sequencing was blood. This chain uses TRBV15 with TRBJ2-7; TRBD2 matches 8 bases. The source of this sequence is a woman aged 18 to 35 with Graves' hyperthyroidism that later progressed to Graves' ophthalmopathy. The CDR3 DNA follows: TGTGCCACCAGCAGAGTTAGCGGGAATAACGAGCAGTACTTC. Its protein is CATSRVSGNNEQYF.